This T cell receptor (beta chain) was identified during a study of CD8 T cells in Susac syndrome. Random hexamers served to reverse transcribe roughly 0.5 to 1 ug RNA. Using its own MiXCR run on the immunoSEQ multiplex PCR reads, TCRdb lists one record per CDR3 protein. The table records around 150,000 distinct CDR3 sequences, just over 90% of them present only once. The CDR3 runs to 14 residues. From germline, CDR1 is KGHSH and CDR2 LQKENI. V lost 0 bases to trimming and J lost 4 bases, with 9 bases between them. The TCR originated in a human donor in good health. The chain combines TRBV18 with TRBJ2-5, with D perhaps TRBD2 (5 bases). Sequencing was done on a sample of CD4+ T cells from PBMCs. The chain's CDR3 is CASSPPEGRETQYF. CDR3 coding DNA: TGTGCCAGCTCACCACCAGAGGGTAGAGAGACCCAGTACTTC.